Listed below are T cell receptor beta chains from one sample, sequenced in a study of control samples from healthy donors and cancer patients. Only in-frame clones appear in the TCRdb table, and some are missing; sequencing was by immunoSEQ multiplex PCR. Found here are around 170,000 clones, more than 85% of them singletons; the top ten hold 0.55% to 0.7%. Sequenced: blood. The receptors derive from a woman aged 30 to 39 in good health. The CDR3 runs from the conserved cysteine through the conserved F or W. The D gene is left open where the match is weak. Clone size is shown for a subset of rows, as once, few, many or a class of expanded clone.

j_call,clone_size,v_call,d_call,cdr3_nt,cdr3_aa
TRBJ2-3,NA,TRBV7-8,TRBD2,TGTGCCAGCAGCTACTTAGCGGGGGCCCTATCACGCACAGATACGCAGTATTTT,CASSYLAGALSRTDTQYF
TRBJ1-2,NA,TRBV6-1,TRBD1,TGTGCCAGCAGTGAAAATGTTAGGACAGGGGGCTACACCTTC,CASSENVRTGGYTF
TRBJ2-1,NA,TRBV2,TRBD2,TGTGCCAGCAGTAACCTAGCGGGACTAAGAGGCTACAATGAGCAGTTCTTC,CASSNLAGLRGYNEQFF
TRBJ1-1,NA,TRBV28,NA,TGTGCCAGCAGTCCGTCCGGCGCAGGTCGGAGAATGAACACTGAAGCTTTCTTT,CASSPSGAGRRMNTEAFF
TRBJ1-4,NA,TRBV27,NA,TGTGCCAGCATGGGGGGTAATGAAAAACTGTTTTTT,CASMGGNEKLFF
TRBJ2-4,NA,TRBV7-2,TRBD1,TGTGCCAGCAGCTTAGTAGGGGACAGGGGGCCAAAAAACATTCAGTACTTC,CASSLVGDRGPKNIQYF
TRBJ2-1,NA,TRBV7-2,NA,TGTGCCAGCAGCTTGGCGGCCGTCTCCTACAATGAGCAGTTCTTC,CASSLAAVSYNEQFF
TRBJ2-1,NA,TRBV4-2,NA,TGTGCCAGCAGCCCCTTCACCGGGTCTGAGCAGTTCTTC,CASSPFTGSEQFF
TRBJ2-7,NA,TRBV12-3/TRBV12-4,TRBD1,TGTGCCAGCAGTTGGGCCTTGGACAGGTTGGACTTC,CASSWALDRLDF
TRBJ1-4,NA,TRBV2,TRBD1,TGTGCCAGTCGGGACAGGACAGGGGGGGAAAAACTGTTTTTT,CASRDRTGGEKLFF
TRBJ2-2,NA,TRBV5-1,NA,TGCGCCAGCAGCTTTGGGACTTCGAACACCGGGGAGCTGTTTTTT,CASSFGTSNTGELFF
TRBJ2-1,NA,TRBV7-9,TRBD2,TGTGCCAGCAGCTCTTATAGCGGGGTGAAAGGCTCCTACAATGAGCAGTTCTTC,CASSSYSGVKGSYNEQFF
TRBJ2-7,NA,TRBV27,NA,TGTGCCAGCAGTTTAAAGGCTCATAGGGAGCAGTACTTC,CASSLKAHREQYF
TRBJ1-2,NA,TRBV28,TRBD1,TGTGCCAGCAGTCGCCACACAGGGGGCGCTTCAAACTATGGCTACACCTTC,CASSRHTGGASNYGYTF
TRBJ2-1,NA,TRBV5-1,TRBD2,TGCGCCAGCAGTTTGACTATAGCGGGAGGTGTTGATGAGCAGTTCTTC,CASSLTIAGGVDEQFF
TRBJ2-1,NA,TRBV5-1,TRBD2,TGCGCCAGCTCGATAGCGGGATCTTCCTACAATGAGCAGTTCTTC,CASSIAGSSYNEQFF
TRBJ1-5,NA,TRBV11-2,NA,TGTGCCAGCAGCCGAACTGCGGGCCCATATCAGCCCCAGCATTTT,CASSRTAGPYQPQHF
TRBJ1-5,NA,TRBV28,NA,TGTGCCAGCACCTGGGGCAATCAGCCCCAGCATTTT,CASTWGNQPQHF
TRBJ2-5,NA,TRBV5-6,NA,TGTGCCAGCAGCATTCTACCCAACCCGGGCGAGACCCAGTACTTC,CASSILPNPGETQYF
TRBJ1-2,NA,TRBV5-1,NA,TGCGCCAGCAGCTTTTCGGGGGACTATGGCTACACCTTC,CASSFSGDYGYTF
TRBJ1-1,NA,TRBV19,TRBD1,TGTGCCAGTACCCAGGACAGGGGGCGCCGAGCTTTCTTT,CASTQDRGRRAFF
TRBJ1-4,NA,TRBV5-1,TRBD1,TGCGCCAGCAGCTCGGGGGGCAGGGGGTCGGAAAAACTGTTTTTT,CASSSGGRGSEKLFF
TRBJ1-3,NA,TRBV16,NA,TGTGCCAGCAGCCATTACTTACATAGAATTACCACCATATATTTT,CASSHYLHRITTIYF
TRBJ2-1,NA,TRBV11-2,NA,TGTGCCAGCAGCTTTCTGGGGGAGCCCTACAATGAGCAGTTCTTC,CASSFLGEPYNEQFF
TRBJ1-3,NA,TRBV2,NA,TGTGCCAGCAGTGGGGGACCTGGAAACACCATATATTTT,CASSGGPGNTIYF
TRBJ2-7,NA,TRBV28,TRBD2,TGTGCCAGCAGTTTATGCGGGGGGGAGCAGTACTTC,CASSLCGGEQYF
TRBJ2-6,NA,TRBV7-2,NA,TGTGCCAGCACCCTATGGGCAGCCGGGGCCAACGTCCTGACTTTC,CASTLWAAGANVLTF
TRBJ2-2,NA,TRBV6-5,TRBD1,TGTGCCAGCAGTCCGTGGACAGGGGGACCCGGGGAGCTGTTTTTT,CASSPWTGGPGELFF
TRBJ2-1,NA,TRBV11-2,NA,TGTGCCAGCAGCCAAAGCGGGGTAAGGGGGAATGAGCAGTTCTTC,CASSQSGVRGNEQFF
TRBJ1-4,NA,TRBV5-1,TRBD1,TGCGCCAGCAGTACAAGGGGGCCTAATGAAAAACTGTTTTTT,CASSTRGPNEKLFF
TRBJ2-7,NA,TRBV28,NA,TGTGCCAGCAGTTCAACTGGGGACCCGAGGACGGGCTACGAGCAGTACTTC,CASSSTGDPRTGYEQYF
TRBJ1-1,few,TRBV2,NA,TGTGCCAGCAGTGGGAGAGGAAGACAGGCTATCTCCACTGAAGCTTTCTTT,CASSGRGRQAISTEAFF
TRBJ1-1,NA,TRBV27,TRBD1,TGTGCCACAATCGCCTGGACAGGGTTTAGGGCTTTCTTT,CATIAWTGFRAFF
TRBJ2-2,NA,TRBV19,TRBD1,TGTGCCAGTAGTCCATTTCAAAGGACAGGGGGCGCGCCCGGGGAGCTGTTTTTT,CASSPFQRTGGAPGELFF
TRBJ1-1,NA,TRBV25-1,NA,TGTGCCAGCAGTGAATCTCAAGCCGGGCCTCAATCTGAAGCTTTCTTT,CASSESQAGPQSEAFF
TRBJ2-1,NA,TRBV30,TRBD2,TGTGCCTGGAGCCTGACTAGCGGGAGGGCCACCCCCTACAATGAGCAGTTCTTC,CAWSLTSGRATPYNEQFF
TRBJ1-5,NA,TRBV6-5,TRBD1,TGTGCCAGCATTCACCGGGACAGTAATCAGCCCCAGCATTTT,CASIHRDSNQPQHF
TRBJ1-1,few,TRBV6-4,NA,TGTGCCAGCAGTGACTCACAGAACACTGAAGCTTTCTTT,CASSDSQNTEAFF
TRBJ2-1,NA,TRBV7-9,TRBD2,TGTGCCAGCAGCGAAGGACTAGCGGGAGGGAATGAGCAGTTCTTC,CASSEGLAGGNEQFF